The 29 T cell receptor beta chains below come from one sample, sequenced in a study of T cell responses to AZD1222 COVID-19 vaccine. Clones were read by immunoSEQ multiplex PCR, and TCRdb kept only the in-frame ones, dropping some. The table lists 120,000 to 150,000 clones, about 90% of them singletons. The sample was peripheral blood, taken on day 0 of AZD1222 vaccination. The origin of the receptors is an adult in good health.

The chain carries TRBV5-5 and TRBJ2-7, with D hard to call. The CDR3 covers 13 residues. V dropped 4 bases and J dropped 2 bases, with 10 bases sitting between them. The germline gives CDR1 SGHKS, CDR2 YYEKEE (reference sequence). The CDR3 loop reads CASSLWGPYEQYF. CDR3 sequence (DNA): TGTGCCAGCAGCCTATGGGGTCCCTACGAGCAGTACTTC.

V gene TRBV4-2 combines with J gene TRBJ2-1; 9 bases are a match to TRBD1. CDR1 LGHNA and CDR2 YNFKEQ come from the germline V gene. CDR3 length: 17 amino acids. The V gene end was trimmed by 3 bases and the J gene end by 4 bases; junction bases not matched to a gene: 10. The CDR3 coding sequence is TGTGCCAGCAGCCAGGCCTTGCGGGGACAGGGATACAATGAGCAGTTCTTC. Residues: CASSQALRGQGYNEQFF.

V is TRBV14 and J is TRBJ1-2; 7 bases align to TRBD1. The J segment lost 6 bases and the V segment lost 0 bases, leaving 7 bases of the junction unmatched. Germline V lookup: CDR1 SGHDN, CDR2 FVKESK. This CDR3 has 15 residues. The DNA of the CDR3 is TGTGCCAGCAGCCAAGAATTGACAGGGAGGGATGGCTACACCTTC. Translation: CASSQELTGRDGYTF.

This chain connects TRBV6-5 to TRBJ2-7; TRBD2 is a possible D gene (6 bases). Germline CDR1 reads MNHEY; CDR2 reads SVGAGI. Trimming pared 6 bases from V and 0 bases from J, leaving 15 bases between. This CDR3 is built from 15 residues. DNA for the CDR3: TGTGCCAGCAGACTCCGGGACGGGAGCTCCTACGAGCAGTACTTC. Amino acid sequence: CASRLRDGSSYEQYF.

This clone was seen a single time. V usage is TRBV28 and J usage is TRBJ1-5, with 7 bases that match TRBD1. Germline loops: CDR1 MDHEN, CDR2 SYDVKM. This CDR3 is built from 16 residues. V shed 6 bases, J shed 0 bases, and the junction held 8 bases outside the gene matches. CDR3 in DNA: TGTGCCAGCAGACCCTCGGGACAGAATAGCAATCAGCCCCAGCATTTT. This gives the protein CASRPSGQNSNQPQHF.

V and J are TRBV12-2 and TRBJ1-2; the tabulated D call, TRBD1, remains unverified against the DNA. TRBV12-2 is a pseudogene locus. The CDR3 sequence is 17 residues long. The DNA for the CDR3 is TGTGCAAGTCGCTTAGCGGGGACAGGGTACGACCGGTATGGCTACACCTTC. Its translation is CASRLAGTGYDRYGYTF.

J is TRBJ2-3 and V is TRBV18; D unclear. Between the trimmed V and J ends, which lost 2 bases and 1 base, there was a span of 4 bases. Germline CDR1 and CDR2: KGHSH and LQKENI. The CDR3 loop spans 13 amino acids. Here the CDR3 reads CASSPKGTDTQYF. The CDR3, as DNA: TGTGCCAGCTCACCAAAGGGCACAGATACGCAGTATTTT.

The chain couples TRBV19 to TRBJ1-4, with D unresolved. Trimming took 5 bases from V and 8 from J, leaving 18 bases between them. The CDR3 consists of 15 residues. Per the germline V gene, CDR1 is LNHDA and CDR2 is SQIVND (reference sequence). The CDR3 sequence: CASSPMGWVSEKLFF. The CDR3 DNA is TGTGCCAGTAGTCCCATGGGATGGGTTTCGGAAAAACTGTTTTTT.

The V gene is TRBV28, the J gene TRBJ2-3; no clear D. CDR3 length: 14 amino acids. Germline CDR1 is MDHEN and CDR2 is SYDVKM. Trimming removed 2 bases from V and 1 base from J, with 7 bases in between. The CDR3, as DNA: TGTGCCAGCAGTTTAGGATTACGCACAGATACGCAGTATTTT. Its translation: CASSLGLRTDTQYF.

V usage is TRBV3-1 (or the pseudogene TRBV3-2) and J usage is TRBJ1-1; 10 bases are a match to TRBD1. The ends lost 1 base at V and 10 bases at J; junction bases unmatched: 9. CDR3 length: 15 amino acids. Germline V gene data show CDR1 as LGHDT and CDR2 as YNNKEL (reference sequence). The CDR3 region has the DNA TGTGCCAGCAGCCAAGGAGGACAGGGGGTACCGGTAGCTTTCTTT. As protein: CASSQGGQGVPVAFF.

CDR3 residues: CASSEGGNNSPLHF. CDR3 coding DNA: TGTGCCAGCAGCGAAGGGGGTAATAATTCACCCCTCCACTTT. The chain links TRBV3-1 (or the pseudogene TRBV3-2) to TRBJ1-6; a possible D gene is TRBD1 (6 bases). Germline values: CDR1 LGHDT, CDR2 YNNKEL (reference sequence). The CDR3 is 14 amino acids. V was shortened by 5 bases and J by 5 bases, with 10 bases between the two germline ends.

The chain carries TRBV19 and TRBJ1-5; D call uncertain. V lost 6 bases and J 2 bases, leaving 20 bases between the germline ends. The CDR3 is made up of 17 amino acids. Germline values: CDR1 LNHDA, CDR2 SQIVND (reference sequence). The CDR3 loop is CASRPPGGLFRNQPQHF. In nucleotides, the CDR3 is TGTGCCAGTAGACCACCTGGTGGGTTGTTCCGCAATCAGCCCCAGCATTTT.

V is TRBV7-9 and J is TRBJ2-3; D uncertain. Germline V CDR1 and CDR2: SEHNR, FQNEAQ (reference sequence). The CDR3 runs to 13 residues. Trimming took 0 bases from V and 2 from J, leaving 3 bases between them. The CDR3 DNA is TGTGCCAGCAGCTTAGCCTACACAGATACGCAGTATTTT. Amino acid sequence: CASSLAYTDTQYF.

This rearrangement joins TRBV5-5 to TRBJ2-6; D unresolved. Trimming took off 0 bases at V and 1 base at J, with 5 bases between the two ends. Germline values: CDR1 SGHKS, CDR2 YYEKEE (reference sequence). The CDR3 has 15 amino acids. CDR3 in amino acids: CASSLERSGANVLTF. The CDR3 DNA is TGTGCCAGCAGCTTGGAACGTTCTGGGGCCAACGTCCTGACTTTC.

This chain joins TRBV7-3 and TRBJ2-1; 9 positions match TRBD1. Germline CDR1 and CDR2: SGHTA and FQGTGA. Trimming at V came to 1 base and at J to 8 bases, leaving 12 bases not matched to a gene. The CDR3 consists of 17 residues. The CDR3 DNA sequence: TGTGCCAGCAGCTTAAATGTCGGGACAGGGAATATCTATGAGCAGTTCTTC. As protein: CASSLNVGTGNIYEQFF.

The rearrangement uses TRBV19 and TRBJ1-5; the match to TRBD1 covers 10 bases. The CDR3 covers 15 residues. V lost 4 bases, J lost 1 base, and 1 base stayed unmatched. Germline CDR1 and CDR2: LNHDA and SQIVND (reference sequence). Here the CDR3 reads CASSRQGASNQPQHF. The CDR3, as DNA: TGTGCCAGTAGTAGACAGGGGGCGAGCAATCAGCCCCAGCATTTT.

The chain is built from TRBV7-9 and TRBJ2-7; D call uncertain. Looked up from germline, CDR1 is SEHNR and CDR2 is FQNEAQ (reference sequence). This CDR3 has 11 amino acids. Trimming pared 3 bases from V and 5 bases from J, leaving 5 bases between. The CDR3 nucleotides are TGTGCCAGCAGCTTCGGCCACGAGCAGTACTTC. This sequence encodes CASSFGHEQYF.

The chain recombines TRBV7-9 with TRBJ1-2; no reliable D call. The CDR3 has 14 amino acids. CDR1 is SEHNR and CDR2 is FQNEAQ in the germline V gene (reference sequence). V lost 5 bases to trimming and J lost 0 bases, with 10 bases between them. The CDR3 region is CASSHKGANYGYTF. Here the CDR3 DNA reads TGTGCCAGCAGCCACAAGGGCGCTAACTATGGCTACACCTTC.

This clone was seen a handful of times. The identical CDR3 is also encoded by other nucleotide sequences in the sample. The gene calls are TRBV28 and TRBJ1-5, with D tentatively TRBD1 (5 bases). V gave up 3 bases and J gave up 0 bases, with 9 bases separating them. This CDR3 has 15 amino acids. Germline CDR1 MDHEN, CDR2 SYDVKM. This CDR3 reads CASSFAGGSNQPQHF. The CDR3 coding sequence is TGTGCCAGCAGTTTTGCGGGGGGTAGCAATCAGCCCCAGCATTTT.

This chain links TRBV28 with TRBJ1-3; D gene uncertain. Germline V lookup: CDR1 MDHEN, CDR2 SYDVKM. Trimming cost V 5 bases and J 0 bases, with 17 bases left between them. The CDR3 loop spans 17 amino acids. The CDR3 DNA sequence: TGTGCCAGCAGTGTCATCCGCGACCCCGACTCTGGAAACACCATATATTTT. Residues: CASSVIRDPDSGNTIYF.

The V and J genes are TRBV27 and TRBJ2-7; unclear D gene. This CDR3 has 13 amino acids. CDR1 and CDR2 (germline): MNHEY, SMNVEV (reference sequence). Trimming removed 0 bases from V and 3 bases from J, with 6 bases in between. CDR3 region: CASSLSGSYEQYF. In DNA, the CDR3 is TGTGCCAGCAGTTTATCGGGCAGCTACGAGCAGTACTTC.

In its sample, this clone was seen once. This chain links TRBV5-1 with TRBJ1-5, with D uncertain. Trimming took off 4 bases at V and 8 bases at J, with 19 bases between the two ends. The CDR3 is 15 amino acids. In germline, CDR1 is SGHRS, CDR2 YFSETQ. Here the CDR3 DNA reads TGCGCCAGCAGCCCCCTGGCGGAGTTTGAGGAGCCCCAGCATTTT. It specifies CASSPLAEFEEPQHF.

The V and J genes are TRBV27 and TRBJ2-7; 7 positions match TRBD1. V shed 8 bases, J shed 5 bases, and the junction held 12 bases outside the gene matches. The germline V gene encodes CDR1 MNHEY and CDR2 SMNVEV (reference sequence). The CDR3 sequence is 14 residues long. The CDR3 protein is CASRGPRGTHEQYF. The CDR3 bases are TGTGCCAGCCGGGGACCCAGGGGGACCCACGAGCAGTACTTC.

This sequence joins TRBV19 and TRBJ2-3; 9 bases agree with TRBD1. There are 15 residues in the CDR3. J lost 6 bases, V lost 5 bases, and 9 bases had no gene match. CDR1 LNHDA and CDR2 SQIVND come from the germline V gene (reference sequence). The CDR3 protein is CASSHPGQGGDTQYF. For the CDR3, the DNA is TGTGCCAGTAGTCATCCGGGACAGGGAGGCGATACGCAGTATTTT.

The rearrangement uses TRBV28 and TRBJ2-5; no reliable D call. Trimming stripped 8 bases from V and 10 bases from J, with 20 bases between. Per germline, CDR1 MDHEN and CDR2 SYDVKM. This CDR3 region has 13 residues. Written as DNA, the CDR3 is TGTGCCAGCCTTACCCTAGGGTCCCCCGACCAGTACTTC. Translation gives CASLTLGSPDQYF.

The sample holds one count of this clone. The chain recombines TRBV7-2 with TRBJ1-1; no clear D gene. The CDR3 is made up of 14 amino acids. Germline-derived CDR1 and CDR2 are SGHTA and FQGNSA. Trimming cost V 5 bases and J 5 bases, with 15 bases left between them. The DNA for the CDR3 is TGTGCCAGCAGCCTCTCCACCGTGACAACTGAAGCTTTCTTT. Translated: CASSLSTVTTEAFF.

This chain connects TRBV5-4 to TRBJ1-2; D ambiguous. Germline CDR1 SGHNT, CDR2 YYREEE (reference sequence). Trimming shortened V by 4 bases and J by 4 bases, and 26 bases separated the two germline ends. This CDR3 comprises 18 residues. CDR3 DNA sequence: TGTGCCAGCAGCCGAGGCGGCCAGGTGAGCCCCCCCTCCTATGGCTACACCTTC. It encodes CASSRGGQVSPPSYGYTF.

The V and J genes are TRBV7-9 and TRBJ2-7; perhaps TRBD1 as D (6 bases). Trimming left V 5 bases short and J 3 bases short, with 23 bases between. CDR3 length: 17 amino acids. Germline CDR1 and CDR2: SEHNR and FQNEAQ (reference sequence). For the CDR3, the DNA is TGTGCCAGCAGCCCCGATTCAAGGACAGAAGGGGTCTACGAGCAGTACTTC. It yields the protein CASSPDSRTEGVYEQYF.

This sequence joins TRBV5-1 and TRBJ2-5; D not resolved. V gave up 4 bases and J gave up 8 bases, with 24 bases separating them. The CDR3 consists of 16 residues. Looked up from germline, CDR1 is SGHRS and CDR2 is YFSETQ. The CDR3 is CASSLTWNRHELTQYF. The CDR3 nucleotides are TGCGCCAGCAGCCTGACCTGGAACAGACACGAACTAACCCAGTACTTC.